Included here is one TCR beta chain sequence, with context. The sample comes from a study of blood T cell repertoires in COVID-19. In the study overall: Donors in the United States, Italy and Spain gave samples during acute or convalescent COVID-19. In each case, the material was cDNA or gDNA derived from T cells, B-cell-depleted T cells, or PBMCs.

Germline assignment: CDR1 SGHKS and CDR2 YYEKEE (reference sequence). V gave up 2 bases and J gave up 1 base, with 12 bases separating them. This CDR3 spans 15 amino acids. Authors' processing steps: Reference gene primer amplification yielded estimated nucleated cell counts. Measured with immunoSEQ multiplex PCR; TCRdb has only the in-frame clones, and not every one. D and trimming come from the DNA, and the V and J calls and clone size come from that table. Of a few hundred thousand clones in the sample, 65% to 85% were seen once. The sample consisted of peripheral blood. The sequence was collected from a woman between 25 and 40 years old who had recovered from COVID-19. The chain uses TRBV5-5 and TRBJ2-5, with TRBD2 as a possible D gene (5 bases). This CDR3 reads CASSFGGRAQETQYF. The CDR3 region has the DNA TGTGCCAGCAGCTTTGGCGGGCGGGCCCAAGAGACCCAGTACTTC.